This TCR beta chain derives from a study of OX40 agonist ivuxolimab in advanced cancers. Assay used: immunoSEQ multiplex PCR; TCRdb lists only in-frame clones, some missing. This table holds more than 70,000 clones, under 85% found once. CDR1 and CDR2 from the germline V gene are KGHSH and LQKENI. Trimming took 3 bases from V and 1 from J, leaving 12 bases between them. The CDR3 is 16 residues long. This sequence was found in an adult with an advanced solid tumor such as melanoma, head and neck, liver or kidney cancer. This rearrangement joins TRBV18 to TRBJ2-2, with D perhaps matching TRBD1 (5 bases). The source was CD4+ or CD8+ T cells sorted from blood, collected in a trial of the OX40 agonist ivuxolimab. This CDR3 is CASSPTLDRNTGELFF. CDR3 bases: TGTGCCAGCTCACCGACCCTAGACAGGAACACCGGGGAGCTGTTTTTT.